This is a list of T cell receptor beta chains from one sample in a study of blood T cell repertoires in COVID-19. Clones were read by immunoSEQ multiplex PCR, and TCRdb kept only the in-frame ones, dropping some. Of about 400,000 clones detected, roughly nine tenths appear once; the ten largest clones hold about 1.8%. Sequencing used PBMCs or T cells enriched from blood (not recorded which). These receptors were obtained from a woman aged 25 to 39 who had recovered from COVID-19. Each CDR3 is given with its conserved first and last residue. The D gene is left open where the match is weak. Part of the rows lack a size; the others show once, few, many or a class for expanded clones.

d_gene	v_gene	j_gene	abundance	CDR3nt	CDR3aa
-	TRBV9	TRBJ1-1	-	TGTGCCAGCAGCGAGGGACCGACAGGCAACACTGAAGCTTTCTTT	CASSEGPTGNTEAFF
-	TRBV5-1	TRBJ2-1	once	TGCGCCAGCAGCTTAGAAATGCCCCGGGTCAATGAGCAGTTCTTC	CASSLEMPRVNEQFF
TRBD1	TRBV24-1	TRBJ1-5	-	TGTGCCACCAGTGACCCCGGACGACAGGGATATAGCAATCAGCCCCAGCATTTT	CATSDPGRQGYSNQPQHF
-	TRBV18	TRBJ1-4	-	TGTGCCAGCTCACCAAGTCGGGGGGCTAATGAAAAACTGTTTTTT	CASSPSRGANEKLFF
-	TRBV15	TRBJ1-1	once	TGTGCCACCAGCAGAGGTGGCGGGGTTTTGAACACTGAAGCTTTCTTT	CATSRGGGVLNTEAFF
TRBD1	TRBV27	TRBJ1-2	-	TGTGCCAGCAGTATAGAACGGACAGGGGGGGACTATGGCTACACCTTC	CASSIERTGGDYGYTF
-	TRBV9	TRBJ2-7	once	TGTGCCAGCAGCGTCTCATCGGTACCCTACGAGCAGTACTTC	CASSVSSVPYEQYF
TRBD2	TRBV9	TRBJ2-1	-	TGTGCCAGCAGCGTAGAGGGAGGGCATGAGCAGTTCTTC	CASSVEGGHEQFF
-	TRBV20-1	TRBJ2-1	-	TGCAGTGCTAGGGCATACAATGAGCAGTTCTTC	CSARAYNEQFF
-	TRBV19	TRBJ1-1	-	TGTGCCAGTACCCCGGGAATGAACACTGAAGCTTTCTTT	CASTPGMNTEAFF
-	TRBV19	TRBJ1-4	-	TGTGCCAGTGTCGAAAGGGGCACGCATGTGGAAAAACTGTTTTTT	CASVERGTHVEKLFF
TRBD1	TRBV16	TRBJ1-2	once	TGTGCCAGCAGCCACGGGACAGGGGGAGTAGCCGTTAGCTACACCTTC	CASSHGTGGVAVSYTF
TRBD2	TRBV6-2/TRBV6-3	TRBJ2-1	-	TGTGCCAGCAGCTCTAGCGGGGGTGTAGTAGGGGAGCAGTTCTTC	CASSSSGGVVGEQFF
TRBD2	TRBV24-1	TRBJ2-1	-	TGTGCCACCAGTGAACCTAGCGGGACCAACTACAATGAGCAGTTCTTC	CATSEPSGTNYNEQFF
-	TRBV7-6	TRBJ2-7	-	TGTGCCAGCAGCCCGCTTTACAGAAACGGCGACGAGCAGTACTTC	CASSPLYRNGDEQYF
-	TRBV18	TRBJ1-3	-	TGTGCCAGCTCACCACGGGACACGATCTCTGGAAACACCATATATTTT	CASSPRDTISGNTIYF
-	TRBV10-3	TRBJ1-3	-	TGTGCCATCAGTGAGGGGAGGGCTGGAAACACCATATATTTT	CAISEGRAGNTIYF
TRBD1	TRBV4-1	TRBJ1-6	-	TGCGCCAGCAGCCAACTTCCCGGGACAGGCAATAATTCACCCCTCCACTTT	CASSQLPGTGNNSPLHF
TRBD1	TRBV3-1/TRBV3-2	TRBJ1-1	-	TGTGCCAGCAGCCAAGATATAGGGACAGATGCCCGTTTT	CASSQDIGTDARF
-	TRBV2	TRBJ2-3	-	TGTGCCAGCAGTGCCAGCGGAACCACAGATACGCAGTATTTT	CASSASGTTDTQYF
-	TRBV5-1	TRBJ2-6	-	TGCGCCAGCAGCTTGGGGGCACGAGGGGCCAACGTCCTGACTTTC	CASSLGARGANVLTF
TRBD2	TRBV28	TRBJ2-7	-	TGTGCCAGCATGGGGGGGGATTCCTACGAGCAGTACTTC	CASMGGDSYEQYF
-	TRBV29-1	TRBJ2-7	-	TGCAGCGTTGTAGGGGGCTCCTACGAGCAGTACTTC	CSVVGGSYEQYF
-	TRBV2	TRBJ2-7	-	TGTGCCAGCAGTGATCTGGGGAGCTCCTACGAGCAGTACTTC	CASSDLGSSYEQYF
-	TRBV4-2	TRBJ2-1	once	TGTGCCAGCAGCCTCCAGCGTACGGTGGGCTACAATGAGCAGTTCTTC	CASSLQRTVGYNEQFF
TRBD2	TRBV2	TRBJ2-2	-	TGTGCCAGCAGTCACAGTCCCGGGACTAGCGGGGGGGCCGGCGGGGAGCTGTTTTTT	CASSHSPGTSGGAGGELFF
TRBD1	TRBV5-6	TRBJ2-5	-	TGTGCCAGCAGCGCCCCGGACAGGGGGCAAGAGACCCAGTACTTC	CASSAPDRGQETQYF
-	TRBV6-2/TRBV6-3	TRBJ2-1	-	TGTGCCAGCAGTTACGAGGGACTCAATGAGCAGTTCTTC	CASSYEGLNEQFF